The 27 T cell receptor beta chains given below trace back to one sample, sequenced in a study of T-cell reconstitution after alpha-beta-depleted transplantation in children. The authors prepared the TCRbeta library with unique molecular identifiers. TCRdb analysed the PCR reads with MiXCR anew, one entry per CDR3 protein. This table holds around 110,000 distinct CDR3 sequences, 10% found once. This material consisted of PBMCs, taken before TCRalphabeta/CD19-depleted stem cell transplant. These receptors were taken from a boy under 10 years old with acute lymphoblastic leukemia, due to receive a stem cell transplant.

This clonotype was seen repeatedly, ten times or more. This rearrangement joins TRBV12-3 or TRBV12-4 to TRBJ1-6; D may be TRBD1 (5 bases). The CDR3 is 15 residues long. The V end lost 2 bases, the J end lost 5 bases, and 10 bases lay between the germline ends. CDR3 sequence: CASSLTGANNSPLHF. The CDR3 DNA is TGTGCCAGCAGTTTAACAGGCGCCAATAATTCACCCCTCCACTTT.

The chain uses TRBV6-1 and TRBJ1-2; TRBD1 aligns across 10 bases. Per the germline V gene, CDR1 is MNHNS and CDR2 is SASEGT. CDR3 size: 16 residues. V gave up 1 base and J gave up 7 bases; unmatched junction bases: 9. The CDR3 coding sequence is TGTGCCAGCAGTGAAGTCCCCCTGACAGGGGGCGGTGGCTACACCTTC. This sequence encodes CASSEVPLTGGGGYTF.

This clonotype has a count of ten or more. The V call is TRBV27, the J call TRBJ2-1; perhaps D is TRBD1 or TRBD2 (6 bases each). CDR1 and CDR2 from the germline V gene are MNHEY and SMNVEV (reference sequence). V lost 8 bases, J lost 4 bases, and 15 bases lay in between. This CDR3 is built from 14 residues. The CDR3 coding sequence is TGTGCCAGCGCCTGGAGGGGGGATTACAATGAGCAGTTCTTC. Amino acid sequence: CASAWRGDYNEQFF.

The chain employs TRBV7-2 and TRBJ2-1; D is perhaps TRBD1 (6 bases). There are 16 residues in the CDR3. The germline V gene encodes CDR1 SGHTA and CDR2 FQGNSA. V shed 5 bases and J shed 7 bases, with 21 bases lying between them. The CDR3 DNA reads TGTGCCAGCAGCCGGAGTGGGGGTCCAAGGGGGAATGAGCAGTTCTTC. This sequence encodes CASSRSGGPRGNEQFF.

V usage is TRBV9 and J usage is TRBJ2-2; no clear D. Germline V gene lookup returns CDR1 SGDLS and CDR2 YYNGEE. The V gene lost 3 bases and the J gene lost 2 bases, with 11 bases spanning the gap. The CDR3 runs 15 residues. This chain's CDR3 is CASSAHNTNTGELFF. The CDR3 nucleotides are TGTGCCAGCAGCGCACACAATACTAACACCGGGGAGCTGTTTTTT.

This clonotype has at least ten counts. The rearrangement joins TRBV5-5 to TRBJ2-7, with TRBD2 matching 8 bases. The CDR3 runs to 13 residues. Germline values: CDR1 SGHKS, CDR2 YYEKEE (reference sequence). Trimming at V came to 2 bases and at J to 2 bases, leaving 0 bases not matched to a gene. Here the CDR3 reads CASSFSGTYEQYF. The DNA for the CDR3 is TGTGCCAGCAGCTTTAGCGGGACCTACGAGCAGTACTTC. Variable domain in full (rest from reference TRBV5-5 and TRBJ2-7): DAGVTQSPTHLIKTRGQQVTLRCSPISGHKSVSWYQQVLGQGPQFIFQYYEKEERGRGNFPDRFSARQFPNYSSELNVNALLLGDSALYLCASSFSGTYEQYFGPGTRLTVT.

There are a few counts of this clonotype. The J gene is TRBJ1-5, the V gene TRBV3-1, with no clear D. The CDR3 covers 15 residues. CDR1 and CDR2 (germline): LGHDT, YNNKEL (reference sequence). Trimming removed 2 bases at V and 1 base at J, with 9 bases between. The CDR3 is CASSQSEESNQPQHF. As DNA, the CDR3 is TGTGCCAGCAGCCAATCTGAGGAGAGCAATCAGCCCCAGCATTTT.

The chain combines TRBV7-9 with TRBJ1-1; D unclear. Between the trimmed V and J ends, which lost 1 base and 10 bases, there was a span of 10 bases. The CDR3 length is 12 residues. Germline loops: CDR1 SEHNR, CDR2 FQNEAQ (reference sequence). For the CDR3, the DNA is TGTGCCAGCAGCTTAGACCTCATGAGAGCTTTCTTT. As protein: CASSLDLMRAFF.

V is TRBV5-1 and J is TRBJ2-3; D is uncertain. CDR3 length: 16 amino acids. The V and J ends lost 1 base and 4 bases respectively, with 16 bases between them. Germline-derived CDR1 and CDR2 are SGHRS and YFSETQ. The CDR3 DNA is TGCGCCAGCAGCTTGTATGGGCGCATAGCCGCAGATACGCAGTATTTT. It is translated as CASSLYGRIAADTQYF.

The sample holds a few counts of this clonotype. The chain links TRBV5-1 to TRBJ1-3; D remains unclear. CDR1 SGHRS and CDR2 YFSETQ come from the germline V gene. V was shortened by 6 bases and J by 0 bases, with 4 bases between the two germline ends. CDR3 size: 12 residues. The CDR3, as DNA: TGCGCCAGCAAGGGCTCTGGAAACACCATATATTTT. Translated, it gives CASKGSGNTIYF.

CDR3 nucleotide sequence: TGCAGCGTTTATAGCCCGGGACAGGGCGATTACGAGCAGTACTTC. Its translation: CSVYSPGQGDYEQYF. The rearrangement joins TRBV29-1 to TRBJ2-7; TRBD1 matches 9 bases. J lost 4 bases, V lost 5 bases, and 12 bases had no gene match. CDR3 length: 15 amino acids. CDR1 SQVTM and CDR2 ANQGSEA come from the germline V gene.

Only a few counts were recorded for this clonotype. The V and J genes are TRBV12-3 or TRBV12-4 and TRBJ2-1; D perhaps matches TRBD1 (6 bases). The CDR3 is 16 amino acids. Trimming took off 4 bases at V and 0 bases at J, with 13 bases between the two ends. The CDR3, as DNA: TGTGCCAGCAGTTCTCCGACAGGTTCCTCCTACAATGAGCAGTTCTTC. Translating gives CASSSPTGSSYNEQFF.

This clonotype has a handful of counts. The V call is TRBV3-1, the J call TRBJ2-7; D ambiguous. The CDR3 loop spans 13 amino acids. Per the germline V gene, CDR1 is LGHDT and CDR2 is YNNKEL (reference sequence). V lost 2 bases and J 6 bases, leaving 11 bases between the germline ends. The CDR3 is CASSQNWLGEQYF. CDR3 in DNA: TGTGCCAGCAGCCAAAATTGGTTGGGCGAGCAGTACTTC.

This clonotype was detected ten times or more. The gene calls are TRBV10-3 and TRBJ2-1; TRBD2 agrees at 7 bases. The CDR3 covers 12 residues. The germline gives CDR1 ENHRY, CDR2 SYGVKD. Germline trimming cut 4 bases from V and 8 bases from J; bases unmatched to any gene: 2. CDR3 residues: CAISGTSYEQFF. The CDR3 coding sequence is TGTGCCATCAGTGGGACTAGTTATGAGCAGTTCTTC.

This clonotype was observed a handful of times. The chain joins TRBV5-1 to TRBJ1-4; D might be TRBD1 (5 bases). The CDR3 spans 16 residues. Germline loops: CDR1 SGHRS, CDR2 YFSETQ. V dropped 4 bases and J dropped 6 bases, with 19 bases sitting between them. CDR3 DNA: TGCGCCAGCAGCCCATACACGGGGCCCAGGGATGAAAAACTGTTTTTT. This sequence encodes CASSPYTGPRDEKLFF.

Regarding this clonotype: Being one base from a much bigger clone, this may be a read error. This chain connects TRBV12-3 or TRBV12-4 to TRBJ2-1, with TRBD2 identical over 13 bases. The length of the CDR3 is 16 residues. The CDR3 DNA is TGTGACAGCAGTTTATTTGGACTAGCGGGAGAAAATGAGCAGTTCTTC. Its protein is CDSSLFGLAGENEQFF.

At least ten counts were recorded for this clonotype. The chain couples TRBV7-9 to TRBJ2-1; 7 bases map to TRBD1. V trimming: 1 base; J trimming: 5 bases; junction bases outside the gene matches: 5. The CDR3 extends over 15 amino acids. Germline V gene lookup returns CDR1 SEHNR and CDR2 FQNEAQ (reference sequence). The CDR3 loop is CASSLVQGTHNEQFF. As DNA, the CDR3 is TGTGCCAGCAGCTTAGTACAGGGGACCCACAATGAGCAGTTCTTC.

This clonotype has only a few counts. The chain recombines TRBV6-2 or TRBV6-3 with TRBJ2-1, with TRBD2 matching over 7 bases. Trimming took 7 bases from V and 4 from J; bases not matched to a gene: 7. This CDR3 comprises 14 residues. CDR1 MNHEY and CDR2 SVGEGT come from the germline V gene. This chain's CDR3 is CASNPGGSYNEQFF. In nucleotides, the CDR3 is TGTGCCAGCAACCCGGGAGGTTCGTACAATGAGCAGTTCTTC.

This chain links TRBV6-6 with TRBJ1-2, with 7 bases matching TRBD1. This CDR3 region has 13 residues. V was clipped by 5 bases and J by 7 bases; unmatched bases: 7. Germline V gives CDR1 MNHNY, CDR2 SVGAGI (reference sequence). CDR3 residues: CASSPRQGGGYTF. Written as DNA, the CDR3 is TGTGCCAGCAGTCCCAGACAGGGTGGTGGCTACACCTTC.

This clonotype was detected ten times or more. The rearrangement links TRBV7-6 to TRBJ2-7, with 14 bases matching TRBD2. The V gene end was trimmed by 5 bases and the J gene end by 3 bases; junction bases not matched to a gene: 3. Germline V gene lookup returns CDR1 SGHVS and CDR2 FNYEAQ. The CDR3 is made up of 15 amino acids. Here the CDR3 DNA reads TGTGCCAGCAGCGCAGGGACTAGCGGGAGCTACGAGCAGTACTTC. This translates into CASSAGTSGSYEQYF.

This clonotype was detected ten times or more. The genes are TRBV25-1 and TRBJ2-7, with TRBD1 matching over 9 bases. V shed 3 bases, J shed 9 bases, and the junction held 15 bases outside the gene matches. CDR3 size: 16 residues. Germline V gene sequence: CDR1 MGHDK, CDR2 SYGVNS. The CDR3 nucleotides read TGTGCCAGCAGTGAGGGGGACAGGGTCCCCGGTTATGGGCAGTACTTC. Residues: CASSEGDRVPGYGQYF.

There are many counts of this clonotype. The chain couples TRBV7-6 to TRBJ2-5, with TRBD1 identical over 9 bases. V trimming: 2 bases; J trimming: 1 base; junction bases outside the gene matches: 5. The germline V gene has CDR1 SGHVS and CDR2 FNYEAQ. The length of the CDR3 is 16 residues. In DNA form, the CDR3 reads TGTGCCAGCAGCTTATCGGGACAGGGCACCCAAGAGACCCAGTACTTC. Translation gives CASSLSGQGTQETQYF.

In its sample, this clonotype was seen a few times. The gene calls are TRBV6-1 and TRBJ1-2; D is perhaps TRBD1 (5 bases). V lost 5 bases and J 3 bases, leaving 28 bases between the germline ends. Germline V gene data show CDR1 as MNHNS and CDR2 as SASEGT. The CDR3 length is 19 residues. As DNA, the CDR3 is TGTGCCAGCAGTCAGCAAAGCTTTAAAACAGGATTTGGCTACTATGGCTACACCTTC. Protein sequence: CASSQQSFKTGFGYYGYTF.

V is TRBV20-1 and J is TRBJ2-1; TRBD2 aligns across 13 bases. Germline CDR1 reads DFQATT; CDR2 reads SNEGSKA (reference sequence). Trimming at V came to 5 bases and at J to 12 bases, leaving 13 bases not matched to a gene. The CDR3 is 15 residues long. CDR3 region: CSAHPGLAGDVVQFF. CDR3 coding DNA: TGCAGTGCTCACCCCGGACTAGCGGGAGATGTTGTGCAGTTCTTC.

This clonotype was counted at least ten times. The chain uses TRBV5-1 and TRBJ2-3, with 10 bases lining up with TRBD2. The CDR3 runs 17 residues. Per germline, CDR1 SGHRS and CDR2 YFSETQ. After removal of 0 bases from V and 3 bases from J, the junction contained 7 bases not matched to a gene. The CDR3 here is CASSLVASGSGTDTQYF. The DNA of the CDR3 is TGCGCCAGCAGCTTGGTAGCTAGCGGGAGCGGGACAGATACGCAGTATTTT.

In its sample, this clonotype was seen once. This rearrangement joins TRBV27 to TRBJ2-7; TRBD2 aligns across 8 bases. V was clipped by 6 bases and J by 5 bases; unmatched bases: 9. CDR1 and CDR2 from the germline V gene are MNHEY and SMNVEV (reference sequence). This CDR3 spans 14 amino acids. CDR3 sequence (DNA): TGTGCCAGCAGGCCCCATAATAGCGGGGACGAGCAGTACTTC. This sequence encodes CASRPHNSGDEQYF.

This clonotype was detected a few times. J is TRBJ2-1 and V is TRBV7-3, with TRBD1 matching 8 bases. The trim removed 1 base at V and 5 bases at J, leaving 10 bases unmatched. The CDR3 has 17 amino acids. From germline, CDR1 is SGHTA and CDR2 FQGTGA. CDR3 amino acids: CASSLNWGGTGNNEQFF. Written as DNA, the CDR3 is TGTGCCAGCAGCTTAAATTGGGGCGGGACAGGCAACAATGAGCAGTTCTTC.